This T cell receptor (beta chain) was documented in a study of cytotoxic CD8 clonotypes in ibrutinib-treated CLL. Study-level information: IGHV unmutated 17 to 18; relapsed/refractory some ten; treatment-naive some 16. Findings and caveats of the study: Increased clonality at ibrutinib response gave way to a return toward baseline at progression. Private clonotypes, not public ones, expanded at ibrutinib response.

Deep sequencing aimed at 1 in 200,000 to 1 in 1 million T cells' resolution. Assay: immunoSEQ multiplex PCR; the TCRdb copy retains only in-frame clones and omits some. The sample has 200,000 or so clones; roughly three quarters are singletons. The length of the CDR3 is 12 residues. Trimming left V 4 bases short and J 6 bases short, with 9 bases between. CDR1 and CDR2 (germline): MNHNY, SVGAGI (reference sequence). On this clone: Its antigen remains unidentified.

The sample here was PBMCs, taken after 12 months of ibrutinib treatment. The chain employs TRBV6-6 and TRBJ1-2; possible D gene TRBD1, 5 bases. The clonotype originates from a human donor with chronic lymphocytic leukemia. The CDR3 reads CASSWRGDGYTF. CDR3 coding DNA: TGTGCCAGCAGTTGGCGAGGGGATGGCTACACCTTC.